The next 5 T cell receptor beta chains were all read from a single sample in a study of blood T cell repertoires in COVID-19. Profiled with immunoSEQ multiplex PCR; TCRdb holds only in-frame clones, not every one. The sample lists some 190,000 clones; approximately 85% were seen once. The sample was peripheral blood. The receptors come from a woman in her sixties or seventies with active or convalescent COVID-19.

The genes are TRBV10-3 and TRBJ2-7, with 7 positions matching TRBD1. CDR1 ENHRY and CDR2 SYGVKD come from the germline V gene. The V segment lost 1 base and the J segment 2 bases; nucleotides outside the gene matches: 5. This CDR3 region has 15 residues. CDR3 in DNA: TGTGCCATCAGTGAGTACCGGGACAGTCCCTACGAGCAGTACTTC. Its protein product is CAISEYRDSPYEQYF.

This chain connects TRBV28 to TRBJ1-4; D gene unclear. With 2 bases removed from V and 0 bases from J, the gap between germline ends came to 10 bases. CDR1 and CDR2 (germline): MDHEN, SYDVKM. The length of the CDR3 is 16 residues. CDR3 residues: CASSLGAVPTNEKLFF. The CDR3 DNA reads TGTGCCAGCAGTTTAGGAGCAGTACCAACTAATGAAAAACTGTTTTTT.

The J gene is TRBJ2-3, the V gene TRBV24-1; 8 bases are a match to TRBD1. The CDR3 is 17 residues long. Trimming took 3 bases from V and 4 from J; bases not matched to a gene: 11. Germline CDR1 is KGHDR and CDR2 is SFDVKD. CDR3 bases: TGTGCCACCAGTGATGCTCGACAGGGGTTTGGCGCAGATACGCAGTATTTT. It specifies CATSDARQGFGADTQYF.

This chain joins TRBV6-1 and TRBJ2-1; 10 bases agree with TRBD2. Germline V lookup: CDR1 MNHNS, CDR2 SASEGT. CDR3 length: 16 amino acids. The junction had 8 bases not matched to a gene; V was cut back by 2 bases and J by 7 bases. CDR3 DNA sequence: TGTGCCAGCAGTGAATCTGCTAGCGGGAGAGATAATGAGCAGTTCTTC. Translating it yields CASSESASGRDNEQFF.

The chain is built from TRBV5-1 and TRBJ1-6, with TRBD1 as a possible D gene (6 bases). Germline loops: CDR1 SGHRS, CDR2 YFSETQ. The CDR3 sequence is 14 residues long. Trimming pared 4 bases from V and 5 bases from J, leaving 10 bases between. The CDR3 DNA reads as TGCGCCAGCAGCCAGGGACATCATAATTCACCCCTCCACTTT. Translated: CASSQGHHNSPLHF.